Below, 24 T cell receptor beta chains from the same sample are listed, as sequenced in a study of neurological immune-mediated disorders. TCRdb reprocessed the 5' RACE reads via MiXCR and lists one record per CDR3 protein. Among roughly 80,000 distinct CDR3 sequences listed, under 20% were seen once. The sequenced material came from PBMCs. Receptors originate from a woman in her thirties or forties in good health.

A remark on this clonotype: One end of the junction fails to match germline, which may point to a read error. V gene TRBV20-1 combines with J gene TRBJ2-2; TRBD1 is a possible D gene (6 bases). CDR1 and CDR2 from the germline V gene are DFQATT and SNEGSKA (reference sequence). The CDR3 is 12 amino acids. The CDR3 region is CIAPDSTGELFF. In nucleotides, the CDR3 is TGTATTGCTCCGGACAGCACCGGGGAGCTGTTTTTT.

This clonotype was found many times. CDR3 DNA sequence: TGCAGTGCTGGGGCGGGGATCAGGGAGACCCAGTACTTC. Translating gives CSAGAGIRETQYF. This chain uses TRBV20-1 with TRBJ2-5; D is possibly TRBD2 (6 bases). The germline CDR1 and CDR2 sequences are DFQATT and SNEGSKA (reference sequence). Trimming took 5 bases from V and 5 from J, leaving 15 bases between them. There are 13 residues in the CDR3.

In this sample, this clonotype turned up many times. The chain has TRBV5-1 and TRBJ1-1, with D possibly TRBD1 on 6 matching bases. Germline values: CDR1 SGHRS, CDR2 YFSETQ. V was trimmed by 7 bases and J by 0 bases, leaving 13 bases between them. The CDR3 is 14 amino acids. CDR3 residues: CASGEGGLNTEAFF. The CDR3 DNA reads TGCGCCAGCGGAGAGGGGGGATTGAACACTGAAGCTTTCTTT.

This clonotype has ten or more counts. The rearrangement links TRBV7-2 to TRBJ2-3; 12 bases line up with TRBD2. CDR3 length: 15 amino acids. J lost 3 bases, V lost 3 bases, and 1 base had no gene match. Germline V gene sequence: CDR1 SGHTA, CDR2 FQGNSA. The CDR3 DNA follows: TGTGCCAGCAGCTTTGGACTAGCGGGGACAGATACGCAGTATTTT. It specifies CASSFGLAGTDTQYF.

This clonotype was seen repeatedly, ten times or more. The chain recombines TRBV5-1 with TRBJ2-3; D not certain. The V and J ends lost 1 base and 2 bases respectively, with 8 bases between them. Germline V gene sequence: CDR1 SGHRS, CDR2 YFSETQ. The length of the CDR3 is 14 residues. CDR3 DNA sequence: TGCGCCAGCAGCTTGTCACACCTCACAGATACGCAGTATTTT. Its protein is CASSLSHLTDTQYF. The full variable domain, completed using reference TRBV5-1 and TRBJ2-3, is KAGVTQTPRYLIKTRGQQVTLSCSPISGHRSVSWYQQTPGQGLQFLFEYFSETQRNKGNFPGRFSGRQFSNSRSEMNVSTLELGDSALYLCASSLSHLTDTQYFGPGTRLTVL.

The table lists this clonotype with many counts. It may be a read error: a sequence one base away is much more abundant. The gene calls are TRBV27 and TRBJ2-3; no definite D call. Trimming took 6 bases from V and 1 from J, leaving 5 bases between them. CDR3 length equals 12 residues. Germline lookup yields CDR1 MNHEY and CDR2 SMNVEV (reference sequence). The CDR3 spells CASSPRTDTQYF. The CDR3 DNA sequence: TGTGCCAGCAGCCCCCGCACAGATACGCAGTATTTT.

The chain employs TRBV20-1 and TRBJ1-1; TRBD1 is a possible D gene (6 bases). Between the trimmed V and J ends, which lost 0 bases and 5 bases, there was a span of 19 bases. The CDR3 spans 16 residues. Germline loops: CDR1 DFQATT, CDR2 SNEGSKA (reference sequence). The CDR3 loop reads CSARESLGGSGTEAFF. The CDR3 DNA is TGCAGTGCTAGAGAAAGCCTAGGGGGGTCGGGGACTGAAGCTTTCTTT.

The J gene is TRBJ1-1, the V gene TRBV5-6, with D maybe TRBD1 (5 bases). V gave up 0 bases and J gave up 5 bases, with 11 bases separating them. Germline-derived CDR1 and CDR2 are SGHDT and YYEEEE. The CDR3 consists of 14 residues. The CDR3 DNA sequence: TGTGCCAGCAGCTTGGCCAGGGTAGCAACTGAAGCTTTCTTT. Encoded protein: CASSLARVATEAFF.

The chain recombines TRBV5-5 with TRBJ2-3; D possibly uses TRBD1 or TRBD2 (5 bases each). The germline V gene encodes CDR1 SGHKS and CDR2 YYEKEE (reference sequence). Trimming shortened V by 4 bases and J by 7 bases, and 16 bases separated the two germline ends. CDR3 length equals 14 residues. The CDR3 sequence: CASSHRGGAYTQYF. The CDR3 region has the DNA TGTGCCAGCAGCCACCGGGGTGGGGCCTATACGCAGTATTTT. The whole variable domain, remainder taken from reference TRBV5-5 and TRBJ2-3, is DAGVTQSPTHLIKTRGQQVTLRCSPISGHKSVSWYQQVLGQGPQFIFQYYEKEERGRGNFPDRFSARQFPNYSSELNVNALLLGDSALYLCASSHRGGAYTQYFGPGTRLTVL.

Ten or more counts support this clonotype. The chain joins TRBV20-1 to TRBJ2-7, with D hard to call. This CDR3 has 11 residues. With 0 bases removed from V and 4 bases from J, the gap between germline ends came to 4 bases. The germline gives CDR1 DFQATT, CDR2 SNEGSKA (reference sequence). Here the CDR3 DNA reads TGCAGTGCTAGAGAGGGTTACGAGCAGTACGTC. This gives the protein CSAREGYEQYV.

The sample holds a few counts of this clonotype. Written as DNA, the CDR3 is TGTGCCAGCGGGGAAAATGGCTACACCTTC. Its protein is CASGENGYTF. The genes are TRBV2 and TRBJ1-2; D is unclear. CDR1 and CDR2 (germline): SNHLY, FYNNEI. The CDR3 is 10 residues long. The V and J ends lost 8 bases and 6 bases respectively, with 7 bases between them. Together with reference TRBV2 and TRBJ1-2, the CDR3 gives the full variable domain: EPEVTQTPSHQVTQMGQEVILRCVPISNHLYFYWYRQILGQKVEFLVSFYNNEISEKSEIFDDQFSVERPDGSNFTLKIRSTKLEDSAMYFCASGENGYTFGSGTRLTVV.

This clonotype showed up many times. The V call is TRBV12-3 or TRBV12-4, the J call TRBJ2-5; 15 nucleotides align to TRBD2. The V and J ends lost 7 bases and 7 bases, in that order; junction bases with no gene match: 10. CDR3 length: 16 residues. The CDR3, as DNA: TGTGCCAGCACCGAGGGACTAGCGGGGGGCGGCGGGACCCAGTACTTC. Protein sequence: CASTEGLAGGGGTQYF.

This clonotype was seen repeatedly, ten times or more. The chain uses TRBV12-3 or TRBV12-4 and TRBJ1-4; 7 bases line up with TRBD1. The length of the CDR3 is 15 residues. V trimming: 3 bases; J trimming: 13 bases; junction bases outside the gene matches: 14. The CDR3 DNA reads TGTGCCAGCAGTTTGGAAACAAGACAGGGTTCGAGACTGTTTTTT. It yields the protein CASSLETRQGSRLFF.

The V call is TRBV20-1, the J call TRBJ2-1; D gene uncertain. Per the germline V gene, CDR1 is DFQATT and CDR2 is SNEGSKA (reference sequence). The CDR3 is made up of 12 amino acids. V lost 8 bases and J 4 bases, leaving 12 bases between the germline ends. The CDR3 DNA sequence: TGCAGTCACCTAGGCGAGTACAATGAGCAGTTCTTC. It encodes CSHLGEYNEQFF.

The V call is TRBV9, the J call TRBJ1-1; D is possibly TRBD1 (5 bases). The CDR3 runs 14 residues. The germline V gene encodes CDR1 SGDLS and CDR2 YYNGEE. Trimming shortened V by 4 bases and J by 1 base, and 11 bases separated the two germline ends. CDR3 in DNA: TGTGCCAGCAGCTGGGGCCAATCGAACACTGAAGCTTTCTTT. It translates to CASSWGQSNTEAFF. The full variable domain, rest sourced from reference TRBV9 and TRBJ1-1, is DSGVTQTPKHLITATGQRVTLRCSPRSGDLSVYWYQQSLDQGLQFLIQYYNGEERAKGNILERFSAQQFPDLHSELNLSSLELGDSALYFCASSWGQSNTEAFFGQGTRLTVV.

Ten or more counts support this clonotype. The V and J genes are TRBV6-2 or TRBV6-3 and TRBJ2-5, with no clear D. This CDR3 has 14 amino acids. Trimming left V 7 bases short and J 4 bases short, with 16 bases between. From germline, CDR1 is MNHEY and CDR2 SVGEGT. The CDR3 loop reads CASTSSSLVETQYF. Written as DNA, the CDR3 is TGTGCCAGCACCTCTTCCTCCCTCGTAGAGACCCAGTACTTC.

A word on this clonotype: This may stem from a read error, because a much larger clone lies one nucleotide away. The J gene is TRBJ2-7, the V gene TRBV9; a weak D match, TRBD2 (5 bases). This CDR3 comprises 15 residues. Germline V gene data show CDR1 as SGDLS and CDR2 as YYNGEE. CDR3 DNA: TGTGTCAGCAGCGTCGGACCCCGAGGGAGCTACGAGCAGTACTTC. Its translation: CVSSVGPRGSYEQYF.

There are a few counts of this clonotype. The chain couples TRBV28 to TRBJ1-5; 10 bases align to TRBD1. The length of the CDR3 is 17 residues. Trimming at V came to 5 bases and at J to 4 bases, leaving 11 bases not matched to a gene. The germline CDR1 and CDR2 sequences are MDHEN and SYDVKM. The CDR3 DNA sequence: TGTGCCAGCAGTACCCTGACAGGGGGCAGGATGAATCAGCCCCAGCATTTT. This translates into CASSTLTGGRMNQPQHF.

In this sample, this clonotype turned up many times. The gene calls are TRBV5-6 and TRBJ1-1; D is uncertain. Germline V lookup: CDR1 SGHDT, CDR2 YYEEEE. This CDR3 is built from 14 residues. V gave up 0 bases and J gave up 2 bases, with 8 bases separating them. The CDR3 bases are TGTGCCAGCAGCTTGGGGGGATCTAACACTGAAGCTTTCTTT. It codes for CASSLGGSNTEAFF.

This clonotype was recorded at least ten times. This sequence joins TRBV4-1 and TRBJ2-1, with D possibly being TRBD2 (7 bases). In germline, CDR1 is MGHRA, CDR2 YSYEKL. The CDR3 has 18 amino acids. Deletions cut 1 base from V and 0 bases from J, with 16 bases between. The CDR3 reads CASSQGKGGGPSYNEQFF. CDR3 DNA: TGCGCCAGCAGCCAAGGGAAAGGGGGGGGCCCCTCCTACAATGAGCAGTTCTTC.

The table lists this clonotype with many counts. The CDR3 reads CASRLDSNQPQHF. DNA of the CDR3: TGCGCCAGCAGGCTGGACAGCAATCAGCCCCAGCATTTT. The V and J genes are TRBV5-1 and TRBJ1-5; D call uncertain. Germline CDR1 SGHRS, CDR2 YFSETQ. V lost 5 bases to trimming and J lost 1 base, with 7 bases between them. This CDR3 spans 13 amino acids. The full variable domain, rest sourced from reference TRBV5-1 and TRBJ1-5, is KAGVTQTPRYLIKTRGQQVTLSCSPISGHRSVSWYQQTPGQGLQFLFEYFSETQRNKGNFPGRFSGRQFSNSRSEMNVSTLELGDSALYLCASRLDSNQPQHFGDGTRLSIL.

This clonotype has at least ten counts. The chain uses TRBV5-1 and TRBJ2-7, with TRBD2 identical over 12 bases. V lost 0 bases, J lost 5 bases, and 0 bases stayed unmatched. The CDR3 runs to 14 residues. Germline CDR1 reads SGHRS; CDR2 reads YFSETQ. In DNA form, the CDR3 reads TGCGCCAGCAGCTTGGCTAGCGGGGGGGACGAGCAGTACTTC. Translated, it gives CASSLASGGDEQYF.

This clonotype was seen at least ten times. CDR3 nucleotide sequence: TGTGCCAGCAGCCCTAGCGGGGGGGGAGCAGATACGCAGTATTTT. Translated: CASSPSGGGADTQYF. The rearrangement uses TRBV6-5 and TRBJ2-3, with 12 bases lining up with TRBD2. Germline V gene sequence: CDR1 MNHEY, CDR2 SVGAGI. Germline trimming cut 6 bases from V and 4 bases from J; bases unmatched to any gene: 5. The CDR3 is 15 amino acids.

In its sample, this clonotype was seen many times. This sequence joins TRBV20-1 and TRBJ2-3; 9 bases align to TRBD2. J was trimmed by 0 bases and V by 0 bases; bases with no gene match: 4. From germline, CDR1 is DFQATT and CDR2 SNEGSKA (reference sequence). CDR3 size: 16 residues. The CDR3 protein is CSARDFSGGSTDTQYF. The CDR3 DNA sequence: TGCAGTGCTAGAGATTTTAGCGGGGGTAGCACAGATACGCAGTATTTT.